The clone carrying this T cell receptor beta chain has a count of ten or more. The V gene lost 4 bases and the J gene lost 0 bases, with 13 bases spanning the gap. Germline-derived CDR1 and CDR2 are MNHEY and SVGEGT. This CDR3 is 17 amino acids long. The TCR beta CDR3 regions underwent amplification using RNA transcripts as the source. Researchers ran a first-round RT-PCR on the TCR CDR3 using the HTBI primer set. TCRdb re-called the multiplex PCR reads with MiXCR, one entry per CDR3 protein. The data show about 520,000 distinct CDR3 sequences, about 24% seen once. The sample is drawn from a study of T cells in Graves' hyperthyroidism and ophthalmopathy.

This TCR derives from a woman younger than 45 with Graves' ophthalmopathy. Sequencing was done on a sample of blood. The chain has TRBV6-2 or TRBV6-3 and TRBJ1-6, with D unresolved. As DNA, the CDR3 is TGTGCCAGCAGTTCGGACGGAAAATTCTCCTATAATTCACCCCTCCACTTT. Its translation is CASSSDGKFSYNSPLHF.